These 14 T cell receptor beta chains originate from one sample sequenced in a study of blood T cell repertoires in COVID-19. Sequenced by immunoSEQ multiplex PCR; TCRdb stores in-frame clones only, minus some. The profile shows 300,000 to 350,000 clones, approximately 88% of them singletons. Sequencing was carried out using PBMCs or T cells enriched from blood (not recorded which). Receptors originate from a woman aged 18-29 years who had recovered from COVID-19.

The CDR3 sequence is CASSRTRDRVFAFF. The CDR3 DNA follows: TGTGCCAGCAGTAGGACCCGGGACAGGGTATTTGCTTTCTTT. V gene TRBV6-5 combines with J gene TRBJ1-1; 9 nucleotides line up with TRBD1. The V and J ends lost 5 bases and 11 bases, in that order; junction bases with no gene match: 12. Germline V gene sequence: CDR1 MNHEY, CDR2 SVGAGI. This CDR3 has 14 amino acids.

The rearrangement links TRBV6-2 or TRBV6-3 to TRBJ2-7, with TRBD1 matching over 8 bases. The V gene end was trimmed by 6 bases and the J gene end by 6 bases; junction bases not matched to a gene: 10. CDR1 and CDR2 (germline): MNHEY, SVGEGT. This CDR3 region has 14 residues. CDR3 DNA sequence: TGTGCCAGCAGCTCAACAGGGACAGGCGGCGAGCAGTACTTC. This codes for CASSSTGTGGEQYF.

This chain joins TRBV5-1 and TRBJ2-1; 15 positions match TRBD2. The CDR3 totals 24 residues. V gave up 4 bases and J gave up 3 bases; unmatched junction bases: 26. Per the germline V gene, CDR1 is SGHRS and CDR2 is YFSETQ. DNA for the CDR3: TGCGCCAGCAGCCCCGTGGGCTACCATCCTGGGACTAGCGGGGGGTCCCCCCTCTACAATGAGCAGTTCTTC. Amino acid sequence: CASSPVGYHPGTSGGSPLYNEQFF. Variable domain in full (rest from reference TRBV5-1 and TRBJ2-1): KAGVTQTPRYLIKTRGQQVTLSCSPISGHRSVSWYQQTPGQGLQFLFEYFSETQRNKGNFPGRFSGRQFSNSRSEMNVSTLELGDSALYLCASSPVGYHPGTSGGSPLYNEQFFGPGTRLTVL.

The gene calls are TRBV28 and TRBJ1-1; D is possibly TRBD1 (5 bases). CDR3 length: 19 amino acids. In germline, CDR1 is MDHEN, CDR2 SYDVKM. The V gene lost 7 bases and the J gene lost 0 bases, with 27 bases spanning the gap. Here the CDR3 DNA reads TGTGCCAGCACCCTAACCACGGTGGGGCAGGGCCACTTGAACACTGAAGCTTTCTTT. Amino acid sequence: CASTLTTVGQGHLNTEAFF.

The CDR3 sequence: CASSVRGSPNEKLFF. CDR3 DNA: TGTGCCAGCAGCGTACGAGGCAGCCCTAATGAAAAACTGTTTTTT. V gene TRBV9 combines with J gene TRBJ1-4, with no clear D. This CDR3 region has 15 residues. The V gene lost 1 base and the J gene lost 3 bases, with 10 bases spanning the gap. The germline gives CDR1 SGDLS, CDR2 YYNGEE.

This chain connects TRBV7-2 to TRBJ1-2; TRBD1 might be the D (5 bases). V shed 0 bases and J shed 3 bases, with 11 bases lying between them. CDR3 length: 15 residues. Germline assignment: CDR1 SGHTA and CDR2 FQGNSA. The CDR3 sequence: CASSLAGAGDYGYTF. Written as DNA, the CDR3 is TGTGCCAGCAGCTTAGCAGGGGCTGGGGACTATGGCTACACCTTC.

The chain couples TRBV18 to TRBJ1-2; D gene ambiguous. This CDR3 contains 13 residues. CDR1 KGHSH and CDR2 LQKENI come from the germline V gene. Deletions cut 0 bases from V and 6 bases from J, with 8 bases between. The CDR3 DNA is TGTGCCAGCTCACCACCGGGCACAGATGGCTACACCTTC. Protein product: CASSPPGTDGYTF. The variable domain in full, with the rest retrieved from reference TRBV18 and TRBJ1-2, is NAGVMQNPRHLVRRRGQEARLRCSPMKGHSHVYWYRQLPEEGLKFMVYLQKENIIDESGMPKERFSAEFPKEGPSILRIQQVVRGDSAAYFCASSPPGTDGYTFGSGTRLTVV.

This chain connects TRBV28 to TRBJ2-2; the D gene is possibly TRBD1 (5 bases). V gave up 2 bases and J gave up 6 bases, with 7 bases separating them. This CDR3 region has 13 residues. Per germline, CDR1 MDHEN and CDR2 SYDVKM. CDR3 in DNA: TGTGCCAGCAGTTTAGTGGGGCCCGGGGAGCTGTTTTTT. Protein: CASSLVGPGELFF.

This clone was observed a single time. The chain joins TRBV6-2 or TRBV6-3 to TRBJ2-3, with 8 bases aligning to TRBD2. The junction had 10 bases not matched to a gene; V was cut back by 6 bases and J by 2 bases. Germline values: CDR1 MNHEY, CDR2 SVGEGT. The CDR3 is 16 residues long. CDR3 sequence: CASSLLAGGVTDTQYF. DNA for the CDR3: TGTGCCAGCAGCCTTCTTGCGGGGGGAGTCACAGATACGCAGTATTTT.

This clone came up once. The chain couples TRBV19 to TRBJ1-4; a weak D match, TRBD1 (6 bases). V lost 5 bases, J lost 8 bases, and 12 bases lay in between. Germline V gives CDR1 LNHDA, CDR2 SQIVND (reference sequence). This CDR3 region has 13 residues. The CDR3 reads CASSPRTAEKLFF. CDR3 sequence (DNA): TGTGCCAGTAGTCCACGGACAGCCGAAAAACTGTTTTTT.

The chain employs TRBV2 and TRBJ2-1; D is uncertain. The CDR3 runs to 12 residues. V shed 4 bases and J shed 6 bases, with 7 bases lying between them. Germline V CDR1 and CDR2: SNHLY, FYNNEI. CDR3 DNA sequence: TGTGCCAGCAGTGTTACTGTCAATGAGCAGTTCTTC. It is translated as CASSVTVNEQFF. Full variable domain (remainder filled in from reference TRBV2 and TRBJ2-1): EPEVTQTPSHQVTQMGQEVILRCVPISNHLYFYWYRQILGQKVEFLVSFYNNEISEKSEIFDDQFSVERPDGSNFTLKIRSTKLEDSAMYFCASSVTVNEQFFGPGTRLTVL.

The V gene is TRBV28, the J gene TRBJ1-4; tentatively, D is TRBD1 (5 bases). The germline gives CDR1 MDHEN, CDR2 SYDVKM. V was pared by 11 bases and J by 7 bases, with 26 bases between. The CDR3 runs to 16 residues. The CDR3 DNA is TGTGCCGTGGAAACAGGAGGGACCGCACGGGGTGAAAAACTGTTTTTT. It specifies CAVETGGTARGEKLFF.

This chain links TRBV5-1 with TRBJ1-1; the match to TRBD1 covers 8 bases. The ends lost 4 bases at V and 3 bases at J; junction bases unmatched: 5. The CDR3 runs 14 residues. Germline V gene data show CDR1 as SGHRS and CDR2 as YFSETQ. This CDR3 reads CASSTTGADTEAFF. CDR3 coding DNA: TGCGCCAGCAGCACGACAGGGGCGGACACTGAAGCTTTCTTT.

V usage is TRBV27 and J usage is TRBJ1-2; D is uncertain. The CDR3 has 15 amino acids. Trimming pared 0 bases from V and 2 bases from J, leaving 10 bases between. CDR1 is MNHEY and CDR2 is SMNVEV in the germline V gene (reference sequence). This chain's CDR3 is CASSLSGDPNYGYTF. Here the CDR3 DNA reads TGTGCCAGCAGTTTATCGGGCGACCCAAACTATGGCTACACCTTC.